This TCR beta chain was identified in a study of T cells after somatic rescue of genetic block. The germline gives CDR1 MRHNA, CDR2 SNTAGT. The J segment lost 6 bases and the V segment lost 5 bases, leaving 1 base of the junction unmatched. The CDR3 has 13 amino acids. This clone occurred a few times. Using immunoSEQ multiplex PCR, the repertoire was profiled, and TCRdb retains in-frame clones only, with some absent. The data contain 65,000 to 70,000 clones, around 92% of them seen just once; the ten biggest clones take up about 3%. Sequencing was carried out using peripheral blood mononuclear cells (PBMCs). The sequence derives from a man aged 40-50 years. The chain links TRBV6-4 to TRBJ2-1; 10 bases agree with TRBD2. The CDR3 reads CASSSGGANEQFF. CDR3 bases: TGTGCCAGCAGTAGCGGGGGGGCCAATGAGCAGTTCTTC.